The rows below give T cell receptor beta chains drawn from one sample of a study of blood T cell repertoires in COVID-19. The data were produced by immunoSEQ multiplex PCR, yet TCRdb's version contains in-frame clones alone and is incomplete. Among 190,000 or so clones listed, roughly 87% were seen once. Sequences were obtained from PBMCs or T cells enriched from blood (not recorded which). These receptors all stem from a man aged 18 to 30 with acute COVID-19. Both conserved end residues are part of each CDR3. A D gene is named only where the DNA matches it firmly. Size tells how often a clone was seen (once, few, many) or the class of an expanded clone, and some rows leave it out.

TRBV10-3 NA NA CAISESQRSSYNEQFF
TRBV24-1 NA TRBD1 CATSGPGQGYEQFF
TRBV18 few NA CASSTSVNTEAFF
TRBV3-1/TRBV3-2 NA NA CASSQGTENQPQHF
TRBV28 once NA CASSALERTQYF
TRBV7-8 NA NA CASSFEGRDEQFF
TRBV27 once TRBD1 CASSLTGGNGYTF
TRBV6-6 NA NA CASSYSGGNQPQHF
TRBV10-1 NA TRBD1 CASSDGGSGGTEAFF
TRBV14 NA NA CASREGARDEQFF
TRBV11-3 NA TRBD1 CASSPRDRAVAYEQYF
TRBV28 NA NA CASIRGGRPYGYTF
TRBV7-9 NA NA CAIRTDYNEQFF
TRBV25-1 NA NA CASSLDTQYF
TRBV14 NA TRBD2 CASSQGGSLAGDTQYF
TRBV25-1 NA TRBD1 CASSEYFRGQVEKLFF
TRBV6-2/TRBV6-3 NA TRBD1 CASSAGTGSSYEQYF
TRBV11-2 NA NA CASSEDSYSSYEQYF
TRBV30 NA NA CAWSVDYRETEAFF
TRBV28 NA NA CASRLRGGVTEAFF
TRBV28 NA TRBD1 CAAGGTGSYEQYF
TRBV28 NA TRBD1 CASSPWTGIYGYTF
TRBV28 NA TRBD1 CASSPHTGQGQQYF
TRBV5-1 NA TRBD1 CASSFGQGAGANVLTF
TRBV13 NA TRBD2 CASSSRTSGYTGELFF
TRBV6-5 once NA CASTPREDTEAFF
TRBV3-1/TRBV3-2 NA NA CASSRGGGGHYGYTF
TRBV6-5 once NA CASSSDVQGYQPQHF
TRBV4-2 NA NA CASSQVAPNGAEIRSRGDEQFF
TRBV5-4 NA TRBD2 CASSAPGLAGGGANVLTF
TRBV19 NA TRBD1 CASRRDRGRVNEQFF
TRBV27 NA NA CASSLGTPNTGELFF